Presented here are 16 T cell receptor beta chains from one specimen sequenced in a study of HIV-infected patients and healthy controls. The repertoire came from unfractionated whole blood and reflected all unsorted peripheral T cells. cDNA was made from 500 ng RNA using alpha and beta constant primers. Alpha and beta chain libraries were made separately by chain-specific third strand synthesis with multiplexing indices. TCRdb analysed the 5' RACE reads with MiXCR anew, one entry per CDR3 protein. The data contain about 10,000 distinct CDR3 sequences, about 10% of them seen just once; the ten biggest clones take up 15% to 20%. Sequenced material: blood, taken before antiretroviral therapy. The receptors stem from an adult with HIV infection.

In this sample, this clonotype turned up a few times. The genes are TRBV20-1 and TRBJ2-2, with D perhaps matching TRBD2 (6 bases). V shed 7 bases and J shed 0 bases, with 9 bases lying between them. This CDR3 comprises 13 residues. Looked up from germline, CDR1 is DFQATT and CDR2 is SNEGSKA (reference sequence). The CDR3 sequence is CSGGGSNTGELFF. CDR3 coding DNA: TGCAGTGGAGGAGGGTCGAACACCGGGGAGCTGTTTTTT.

There are many counts of this clonotype. V is TRBV28 and J is TRBJ1-5; D not certain. Germline values: CDR1 MDHEN, CDR2 SYDVKM. The ends were cut back, 3 bases at V and 8 bases at J, with 8 bases in the middle. The CDR3 runs to 12 residues. The CDR3 is CASSFGSEPQHF. In DNA, the CDR3 is TGTGCCAGCAGTTTTGGAAGTGAGCCCCAGCATTTT.

This clonotype was counted at least ten times. The chain uses TRBV7-9 and TRBJ1-5, with D perhaps TRBD1 (5 bases). The CDR3 has 14 residues. CDR1 is SEHNR and CDR2 is FQNEAQ in the germline V gene (reference sequence). Trimming took 11 bases from V and 3 from J, leaving 17 bases between them. For the CDR3, the DNA is TGTGCCGCTAGTCGGGGGGATCCCAATCAGCCCCAGCATTTT. Protein product: CAASRGDPNQPQHF.

This clonotype turned up a few times. The chain is built from TRBV28 and TRBJ2-4; D gene unclear. The V gene lost 0 bases and the J gene lost 7 bases, with 4 bases spanning the gap. CDR3 length: 12 amino acids. The V gene's germline CDR1 is MDHEN and CDR2 SYDVKM. CDR3 amino acids: CASSLWGNIQYF. The CDR3 DNA is TGTGCCAGCAGTTTATGGGGGAACATTCAGTACTTC. The full variable domain, rest sourced from reference TRBV28 and TRBJ2-4, is DVKVTQSSRYLVKRTGEKVFLECVQDMDHENMFWYRQDPGLGLRLIYFSYDVKMKEKGDIPEGYSVSREKKERFSLILESASTNQTSMYLCASSLWGNIQYFGAGTRLSVL.

This clonotype was found many times. The chain links TRBV5-1 to TRBJ1-1; perhaps TRBD1 as D (5 bases). V was cut by 5 bases and J by 5 bases, with 13 bases left in between. Germline V lookup: CDR1 SGHRS, CDR2 YFSETQ. The CDR3 is made up of 13 amino acids. CDR3 loop: CASRWGGETEAFF. In DNA, the CDR3 is TGCGCCAGCAGATGGGGGGGGGAGACTGAAGCTTTCTTT.

This clonotype was seen many times. The chain carries TRBV5-4 and TRBJ2-7; TRBD2 matches 7 bases. CDR1 SGHNT and CDR2 YYREEE come from the germline V gene (reference sequence). The CDR3 length is 16 residues. V was pared by 4 bases and J by 0 bases, with 10 bases of the junction left unmatched. The CDR3 DNA reads as TGTGCCAGCAGCAAAAGCGGGGACTTACCCTCCTACGAGCAGTACTTC. Its translation is CASSKSGDLPSYEQYF.

This clonotype was detected a few times. The CDR3 bases are TGTGCCAGCAGCTTAGTAGCGGGGGGGCCGGACGAGCAGTACTTC. Its translation is CASSLVAGGPDEQYF. The chain couples TRBV7-8 to TRBJ2-7, with 11 bases lining up with TRBD2. The CDR3 runs 15 residues. Looked up from germline, CDR1 is SGHVS and CDR2 is FQNEAQ. V lost 1 base to trimming and J lost 5 bases; unmatched junction nucleotides: 4.

The rearrangement joins TRBV5-5 to TRBJ2-7; tentative D call: TRBD1 (5 bases). V dropped 0 bases and J dropped 0 bases, with 7 bases sitting between them. The germline V gene has CDR1 SGHKS and CDR2 YYEKEE (reference sequence). The CDR3 extends over 14 amino acids. CDR3 in amino acids: CASSLVRGSYEQYF. The CDR3 bases are TGTGCCAGCAGCTTGGTAAGGGGCTCCTACGAGCAGTACTTC.

V is TRBV28 and J is TRBJ2-7; the match to TRBD2 covers 8 bases. Germline V lookup: CDR1 MDHEN, CDR2 SYDVKM. The ends lost 5 bases at V and 7 bases at J; junction bases unmatched: 16. The CDR3 runs 16 residues. The CDR3 reads CASSPRGAGVRKEQYF. The CDR3, as DNA: TGTGCCAGCAGTCCTAGGGGAGCGGGAGTAAGAAAAGAGCAGTACTTC.

This clonotype was seen many times. V gene TRBV6-2 or TRBV6-3 combines with J gene TRBJ1-1; D is possibly TRBD1 (5 bases). The CDR3 totals 14 residues. The ends were cut back, 2 bases at V and 1 base at J, with 8 bases in the middle. Germline V gene lookup returns CDR1 MNHEY and CDR2 SVGEGT. CDR3 sequence: CASSYGTENTEAFF. The DNA of the CDR3 is TGTGCCAGCAGTTACGGGACGGAGAACACTGAAGCTTTCTTT.

Many counts were recorded for this clonotype. This rearrangement joins TRBV4-1 to TRBJ1-2; no clear D gene. CDR1 MGHRA and CDR2 YSYEKL come from the germline V gene. This CDR3 is built from 16 residues. Trimming cost V 3 bases and J 0 bases, with 14 bases left between them. CDR3 DNA: TGCGCCAGCAGCCAGGAAAGCACGGTAGCTAACTATGGCTACACCTTC. As protein: CASSQESTVANYGYTF.

This chain joins TRBV27 and TRBJ2-7, with D hard to call. CDR1 and CDR2 (germline): MNHEY, SMNVEV (reference sequence). Trimming stripped 4 bases from V and 7 bases from J, with 8 bases between. The CDR3 is made up of 11 amino acids. The CDR3 region is CASSSGGEQYF. The CDR3, as DNA: TGTGCCAGCAGTTCGGGTGGAGAGCAGTACTTC.

The genes are TRBV28 and TRBJ2-5, with 12 nucleotides matching TRBD2. This CDR3 is 13 amino acids long. In germline, CDR1 is MDHEN, CDR2 SYDVKM. The V and J ends lost 8 bases and 4 bases, in that order; junction bases with no gene match: 2. CDR3 sequence reads: CASGGLAGETQYF. CDR3 nucleotides: TGTGCCAGCGGGGGACTAGCGGGAGAGACCCAGTACTTC.

This clonotype is judged medium-sized. The V and J genes are TRBV7-8 and TRBJ2-1; 9 nucleotides agree with TRBD2. This CDR3 comprises 14 residues. V trimming: 5 bases; J trimming: 6 bases; junction bases outside the gene matches: 5. Germline CDR1 SGHVS, CDR2 FQNEAQ. The CDR3 loop is CASSLGTSSNEQFF. The CDR3 DNA reads as TGTGCCAGCAGCCTGGGGACTAGCAGCAATGAGCAGTTCTTC. Drawing the rest from reference TRBV7-8 and TRBJ2-1, the complete variable domain is GAGVSQSPRYKVAKRGQDVALRCDPISGHVSLFWYQQALGQGPEFLTYFQNEAQLDKSGLPSDRFFAERPEGSVSTLKIQRTQQEDSAVYLCASSLGTSSNEQFFGPGTRLTVL.

This sequence joins TRBV6-6 and TRBJ1-3; perhaps TRBD1 as D (6 bases). The CDR3 extends over 16 amino acids. Germline loops: CDR1 MNHNY, CDR2 SVGAGI (reference sequence). V was shortened by 4 bases and J by 2 bases, with 15 bases between the two germline ends. This chain's CDR3 is CASSFYRDNPGNTIYF. As DNA, the CDR3 is TGTGCCAGCAGTTTTTACAGGGATAATCCTGGAAACACCATATATTTT.

In its sample, this clonotype was seen many times. This chain uses TRBV5-6 with TRBJ1-1, with TRBD1 matching over 9 bases. The CDR3 contains 15 residues. J was trimmed by 3 bases and V by 3 bases; bases with no gene match: 6. The V gene's germline CDR1 is SGHDT and CDR2 YYEEEE. CDR3 in amino acids: CASSWGQGIDTEAFF. CDR3 nucleotide sequence: TGTGCCAGCAGCTGGGGACAGGGCATCGACACTGAAGCTTTCTTT.